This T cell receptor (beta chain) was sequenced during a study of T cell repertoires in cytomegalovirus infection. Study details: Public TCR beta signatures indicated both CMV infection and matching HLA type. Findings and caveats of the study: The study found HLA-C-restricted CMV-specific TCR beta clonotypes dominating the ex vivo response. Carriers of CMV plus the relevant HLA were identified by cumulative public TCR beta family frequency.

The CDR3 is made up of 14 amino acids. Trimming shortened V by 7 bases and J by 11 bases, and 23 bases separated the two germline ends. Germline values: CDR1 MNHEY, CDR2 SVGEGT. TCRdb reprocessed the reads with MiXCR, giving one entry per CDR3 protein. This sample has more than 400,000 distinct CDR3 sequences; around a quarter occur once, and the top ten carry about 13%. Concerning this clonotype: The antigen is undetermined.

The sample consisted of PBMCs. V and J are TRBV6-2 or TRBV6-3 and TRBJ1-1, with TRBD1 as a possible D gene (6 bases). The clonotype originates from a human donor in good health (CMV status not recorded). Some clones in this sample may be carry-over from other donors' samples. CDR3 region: CASTESARGAIAFF. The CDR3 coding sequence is TGTGCCAGCACCGAATCTGCCAGGGGCGCTATTGCTTTCTTT.